This T cell receptor (beta chain) stems from a study of blood T cell repertoires in COVID-19. Looking at the study overall: From T cells, B-cell-depleted T cells, or PBMCs came the material, which was cDNA or gDNA.

The CDR3 spans 15 residues. Per the germline V gene, CDR1 is MNHEY and CDR2 is SVGAGI. Trimming pared 3 bases from V and 3 bases from J, leaving 15 bases between. In the original analysis: Cell counts per sample came from amplifying reference gene primers. Using immunoSEQ multiplex PCR, the repertoire was profiled, and TCRdb retains in-frame clones only, with some absent. V, J and clone size are taken as reported in that table, and D and trimming were inferred from the DNA itself. The data show tens of thousands of clones, with 85% to 90% seen just once and 3% to 3.5% held by the top ten. Sequencing input: peripheral blood. The receptor was isolated from a man between 50 and 59 years old with active COVID-19. The genes are TRBV6-5 and TRBJ2-7; D possibly corresponds to TRBD1 (6 bases). The CDR3 spells CASSYRGQLSYEQYF. In DNA, the CDR3 is TGTGCCAGCAGTTATCGAGGACAGCTGAGCTACGAGCAGTACTTC.